Here is one T cell receptor (beta chain) with its context. The antigen remains unidentified. These data originate in a study of beta chain features in type 1 diabetes. The germline V gene encodes CDR1 MNHEY and CDR2 SVGAGI. The ends were cut back, 6 bases at V and 8 bases at J, with 17 bases in the middle. The CDR3 extends over 15 amino acids. CD45RO/CCR7/CD25/CD127/CD95/CD27 separated CD4+ naive, central memory, regulatory and stem cell-like memory cells by sorting. Overall study findings and caveats: Type 1 diabetes patients had fewer VDJ junction insertions and more deletions. Shortening of TCRB CDR3s, moderate but significant, appeared in all four CD4+ subsets of Type 1 diabetes patients.

Reverse transcription of all isolated RNA meant that expressed TCRB transcripts were sequenced. Naive, central memory and regulatory T cell samples came to a mean of roughly 4 million reads. Data came from immunoSEQ multiplex PCR; TCRdb stores just in-frame clones and leaves some out. In the table there are over 120,000 clones, about an eighth of which are singletons. This receptor was identified in a man younger than 35 with type 1 diabetes. J is TRBJ1-6 and V is TRBV6-5; no definite D call. Specimen: central memory CD4+ T cells from blood. The DNA for the CDR3 is TGTGCCAGCAGCCGTAAACCGGGCTTGGATTCACCCCTCCACTTT. This gives the protein CASSRKPGLDSPLHF.